This T cell receptor beta chain emerged from a study of blood T cell repertoires in COVID-19. Across the study: Spain, Italy and the United States supplied samples that represented acute and convalescent COVID-19. Nucleic acid was either cDNA or gDNA, and it came from T cells, B-cell-depleted T cells, or PBMCs.

This CDR3 comprises 14 residues. Trimming took off 1 base at V and 5 bases at J, with 11 bases between the two ends. CDR1 MGHRA and CDR2 YSYEKL come from the germline V gene. Original data processing: For nucleated cells, counts were estimated from reference gene primer amplification. The table came from immunoSEQ multiplex PCR; TCRdb's copy has only in-frame clones and leaves some out. V, J and clone size were drawn from that table, and D and trimming were deduced from the DNA. The sample holds about 130,000 clones, just under 85% seen once. Sequencing was carried out using peripheral blood. The V call is TRBV4-1, the J call TRBJ1-2; a possible D gene is TRBD1 (6 bases). The receptor comes from a woman aged 80 or over with acute or convalescent COVID-19. CDR3: CASSQATGSYGYTF. CDR3 sequence (DNA): TGCGCCAGCAGCCAAGCTACAGGGAGTTATGGCTACACCTTC.